This paragraph reports one T cell receptor beta chain. As yet, its antigen is unknown. This CDR3 contains 15 residues. The ends lost 1 base at V and 1 base at J; junction bases unmatched: 1. CDR1 is SGHTS, CDR2 YDEGEE, per germline. Some clones are missing from TCRdb's copy, which holds only in-frame ones; the method was immunoSEQ multiplex PCR. The table has about 150,000 clones, roughly nine tenths seen once; the top ten hold 4.5% to 6%. This record belongs to a study of T cell responses to AZD1222 COVID-19 vaccine. Study-wide results and limits: Clonal diversity was possibly underestimated; the donors were predominantly white British and more often female. Nearly half of unique spike-specific TCRs reportedly avoided B.1.351 and B.1.1.7 mutated regions.

This chain connects TRBV5-8 to TRBJ2-3; TRBD1 matches 9 bases. The specimen was peripheral blood, collected on day 0 of MenACWY control vaccination. The sequence derives from an adult in good health. The CDR3 loop is CASSLRDRGTDTQYF. The CDR3, as DNA: TGTGCCAGCAGCTTGAGGGACAGGGGCACAGATACGCAGTATTTT.